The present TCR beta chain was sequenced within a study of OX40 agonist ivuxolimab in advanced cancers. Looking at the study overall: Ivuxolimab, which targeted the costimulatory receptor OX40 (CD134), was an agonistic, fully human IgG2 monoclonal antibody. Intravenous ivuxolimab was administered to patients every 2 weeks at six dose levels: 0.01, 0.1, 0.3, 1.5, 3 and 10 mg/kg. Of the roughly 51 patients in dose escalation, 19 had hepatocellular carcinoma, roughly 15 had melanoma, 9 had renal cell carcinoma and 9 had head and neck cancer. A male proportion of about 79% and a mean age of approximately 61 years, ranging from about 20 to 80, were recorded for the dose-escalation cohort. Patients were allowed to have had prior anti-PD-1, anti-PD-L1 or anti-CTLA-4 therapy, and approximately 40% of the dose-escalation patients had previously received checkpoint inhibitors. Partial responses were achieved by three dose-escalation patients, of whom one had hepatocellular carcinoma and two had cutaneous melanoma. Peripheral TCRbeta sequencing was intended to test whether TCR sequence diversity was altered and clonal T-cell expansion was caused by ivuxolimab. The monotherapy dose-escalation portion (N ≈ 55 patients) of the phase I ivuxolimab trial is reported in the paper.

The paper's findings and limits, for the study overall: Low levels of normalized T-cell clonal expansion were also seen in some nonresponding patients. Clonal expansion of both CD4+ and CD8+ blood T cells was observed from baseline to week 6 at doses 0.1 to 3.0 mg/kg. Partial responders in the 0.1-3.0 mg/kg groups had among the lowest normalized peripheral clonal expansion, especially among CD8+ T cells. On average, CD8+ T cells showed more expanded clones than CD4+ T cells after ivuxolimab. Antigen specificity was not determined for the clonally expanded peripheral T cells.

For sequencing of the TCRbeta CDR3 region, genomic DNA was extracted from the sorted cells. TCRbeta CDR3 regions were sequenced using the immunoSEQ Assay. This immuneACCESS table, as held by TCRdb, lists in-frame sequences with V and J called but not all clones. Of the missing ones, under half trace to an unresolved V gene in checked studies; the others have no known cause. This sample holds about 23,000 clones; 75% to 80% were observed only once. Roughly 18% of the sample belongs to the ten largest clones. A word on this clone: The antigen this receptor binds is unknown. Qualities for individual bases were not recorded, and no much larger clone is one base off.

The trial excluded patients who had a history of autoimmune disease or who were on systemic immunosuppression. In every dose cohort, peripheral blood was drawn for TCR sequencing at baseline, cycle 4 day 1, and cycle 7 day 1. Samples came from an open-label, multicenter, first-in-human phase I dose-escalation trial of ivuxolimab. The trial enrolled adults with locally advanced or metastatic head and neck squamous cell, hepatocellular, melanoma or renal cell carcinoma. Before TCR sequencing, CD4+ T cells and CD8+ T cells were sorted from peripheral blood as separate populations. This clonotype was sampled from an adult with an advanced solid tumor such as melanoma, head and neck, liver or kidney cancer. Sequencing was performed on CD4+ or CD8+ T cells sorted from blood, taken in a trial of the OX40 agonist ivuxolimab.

Here is the DNA: TGCGCCACCTTACCCTTGGCAGGACAGGAGGACTATGGCTACACCTTC. Its translation is CATLPLAGQEDYGYTF. This receptor chain uses TRBV10-2 and TRBJ1-2, and TRBD1 matches 7 of the central bases. CDR1 and CDR2 were assigned from the germline V gene as WSHSY and SAAADI. V ends up 10 bases short and J 3 bases short, with an unmatched junction base count of 17. The CDR3 measures 16 amino acids from cysteine to phenylalanine. This entry keeps only the CDR3 DNA: 48 bases, framed from base 1.